The 7 T cell receptor beta chains in this list originate from one sample, sequenced in a study of CD8+ T cells in alopecia areata. Investigators isolated RNA and reverse transcribed it into cDNA to act as the sequencing template. Sequencing was performed with immunoSEQ multiplex PCR; in TCRdb, only in-frame clones are kept and a portion is missing. The profile covers about 94,000 clones, with about two thirds appearing a single time and approximately 15% taken by the ten largest. The treatment here: oral pan-JAK inhibitor, 5-10 mg twice daily. The source was CD8+ T cells sorted from blood, collected at week 44, from a patient treated with tofacitinib. These receptors were collected from a human donor with alopecia areata.

The chain recombines TRBV4-1 with TRBJ1-2, with D perhaps TRBD1 (5 bases). CDR3 length: 16 residues. The V end lost 0 bases, the J end lost 0 bases, and 11 bases lay between the germline ends. Germline V gene data show CDR1 as MGHRA and CDR2 as YSYEKL. DNA for the CDR3: TGCGCCAGCAGCCAAGATCAGGGTGGAACTAACTATGGCTACACCTTC. Translation gives CASSQDQGGTNYGYTF.

On this clone: The same CDR3 can be traced to other DNA sequences in this sample. The chain combines TRBV19 with TRBJ1-5, with a possible D match to TRBD1 (5 bases). Trimming shortened V by 3 bases and J by 3 bases, and 9 bases separated the two germline ends. Germline CDR1 reads LNHDA; CDR2 reads SQIVND (reference sequence). CDR3 length: 14 residues. The CDR3 DNA follows: TGTGCCAGTAGTATCCGGGACTTCAATCAGCCCCAGCATTTT. Amino acids: CASSIRDFNQPQHF. Using reference TRBV19 and TRBJ1-5 for the parts outside the CDR3, the full variable domain is DGGITQSPKYLFRKEGQNVTLSCEQNLNHDAMYWYRQDPGQGLRLIYYSQIVNDFQKGDIAEGYSVSREKKESFPLTVTSAQKNPTAFYLCASSIRDFNQPQHFGDGTRLSIL.

The DNA of the CDR3 is TGTGCCAGCAGTTTCGACGGGGGCACAGATACGCAGTATTTT. Amino acids: CASSFDGGTDTQYF. The chain employs TRBV6-4 and TRBJ2-3; tentative D call: TRBD2 (5 bases). Germline CDR1 and CDR2: MRHNA and SNTAGT. The CDR3 runs 14 residues. V lost 5 bases and J lost 1, with 10 bases in between.

V gene TRBV27 combines with J gene TRBJ2-7, with TRBD2 identical over 7 bases. This CDR3 has 12 amino acids. Per germline, CDR1 MNHEY and CDR2 SMNVEV (reference sequence). With 8 bases clipped from V and 0 bases from J, the junction kept 1 base outside the gene matches. The CDR3 spells CASRDYSYEQYF. In nucleotides, the CDR3 is TGTGCCAGCCGGGACTACTCCTACGAGCAGTACTTC.

CDR3 DNA sequence: TGTGCCAGCAGTTCAGGGGTCAGGGGCCACGAGCAGTACTTC. This translates into CASSSGVRGHEQYF. The chain couples TRBV27 to TRBJ2-7; D may be TRBD1 (6 bases). The V end was cut by 4 bases, the J end by 5 bases, with 15 bases between. Germline-derived CDR1 and CDR2 are MNHEY and SMNVEV (reference sequence). There are 14 residues in the CDR3.

The chain carries TRBV5-6 and TRBJ1-1; D unresolved. The CDR3 extends over 13 amino acids. Trimming shortened V by 1 base and J by 11 bases, and 15 bases separated the two germline ends. The V gene's germline CDR1 is SGHDT and CDR2 YYEEEE. This CDR3 is CASSLSSSPRAFF. The CDR3 DNA reads as TGTGCCAGCAGCTTGTCTTCTTCCCCAAGGGCTTTCTTT.

This chain links TRBV5-6 with TRBJ1-1, with no clear D. Germline CDR1 reads SGHDT; CDR2 reads YYEEEE. V was cut by 4 bases and J by 8 bases, with 15 bases left in between. The CDR3 sequence is 13 residues long. This chain's CDR3 is CASSPMLAHEAFF. CDR3 nucleotides: TGTGCCAGCAGCCCCATGTTAGCACACGAAGCTTTCTTT.